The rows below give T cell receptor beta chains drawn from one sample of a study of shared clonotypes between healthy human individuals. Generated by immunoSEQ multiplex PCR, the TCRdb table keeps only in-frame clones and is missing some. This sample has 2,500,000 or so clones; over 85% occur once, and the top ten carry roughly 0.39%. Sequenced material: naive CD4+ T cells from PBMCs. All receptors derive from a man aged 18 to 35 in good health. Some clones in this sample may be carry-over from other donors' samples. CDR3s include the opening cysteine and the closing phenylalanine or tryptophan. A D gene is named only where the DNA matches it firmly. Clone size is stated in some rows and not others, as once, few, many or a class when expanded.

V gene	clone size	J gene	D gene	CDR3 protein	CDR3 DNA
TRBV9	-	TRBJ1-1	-	CASSDLGTEAFF	TGTGCCAGCAGCGACCTTGGGACTGAAGCTTTCTTT
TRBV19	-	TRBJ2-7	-	CASSIKVDGYEQYF	TGTGCCAGTAGTATCAAGGTTGACGGCTACGAGCAGTACTTC
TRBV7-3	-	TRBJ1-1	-	CASSLLPGPITEAFF	TGTGCCAGCAGCTTACTTCCGGGACCGATCACTGAAGCTTTCTTT
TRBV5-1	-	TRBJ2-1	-	CASSLVGRGSYNEQFF	TGCGCCAGCAGCTTGGTTGGCAGAGGGTCCTACAATGAGCAGTTCTTC
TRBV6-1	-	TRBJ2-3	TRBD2	CASMPGTSGTDTQYF	TGTGCCAGCATGCCCGGGACTAGCGGCACAGATACGCAGTATTTT
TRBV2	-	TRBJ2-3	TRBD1	CASSGTGGSDTQYF	TGTGCCAGCAGCGGGACAGGGGGGTCAGATACGCAGTATTTT
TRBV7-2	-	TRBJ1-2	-	CASLGGLGTILNYGYTF	TGTGCCAGCCTTGGTGGGTTGGGGACAATTCTTAACTATGGCTACACCTTC
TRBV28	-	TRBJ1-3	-	CASSKGFSGPDSGNTIYF	TGTGCCAGCAGTAAGGGATTTTCGGGGCCCGACTCTGGAAACACCATATATTTT
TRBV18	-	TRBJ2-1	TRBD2	CASSPVRRGILYNEQFF	TGTGCCAGCTCACCGGTTAGGCGGGGGATCCTATACAATGAGCAGTTCTTC
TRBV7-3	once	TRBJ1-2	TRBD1	CASSLDRELDYTF	TGTGCCAGCAGCTTAGACAGGGAATTGGACTACACCTTC
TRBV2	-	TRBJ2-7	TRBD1	CASTPGGRGLDEQYF	TGTGCCAGCACCCCAGGTGGCAGGGGGCTAGACGAGCAGTACTTC
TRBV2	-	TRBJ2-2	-	CASSFLPGGELFF	TGTGCCAGCAGCTTCCTTCCAGGCGGGGAGCTGTTTTTT
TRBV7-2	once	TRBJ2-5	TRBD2	CASSLGLAGTQETQYF	TGTGCCAGCAGCTTAGGACTAGCGGGAACCCAAGAGACCCAGTACTTC
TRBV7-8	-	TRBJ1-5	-	CASSPDQYSNQPQHF	TGTGCCAGCAGCCCGGACCAATATAGCAATCAGCCCCAGCATTTT
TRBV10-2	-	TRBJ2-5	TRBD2	CASITPGLAAQETQYF	TGCGCCAGCATTACTCCGGGACTAGCGGCTCAAGAGACCCAGTACTTC
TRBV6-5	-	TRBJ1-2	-	CASSTRNADYGYTF	TGTGCCAGCTCAACTCGGAATGCAGACTATGGCTACACCTTC
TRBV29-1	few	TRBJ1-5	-	CSVGWNQPQHF	TGCAGCGTTGGATGGAATCAGCCCCAGCATTTT
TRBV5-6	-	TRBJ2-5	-	CASSIRDWRKETQYF	TGTGCCAGCAGCATTAGGGACTGGAGGAAGGAGACCCAGTACTTC
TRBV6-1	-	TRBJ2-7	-	CASIPPGFSYEQYF	TGTGCCAGCATCCCTCCCGGCTTCTCCTACGAGCAGTACTTC
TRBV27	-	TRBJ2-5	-	CASSLIRGPQETQYF	TGTGCCAGCAGTTTAATCAGGGGACCCCAAGAGACCCAGTACTTC
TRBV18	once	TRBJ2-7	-	CASSPGTYEQYF	TGTGCCAGCTCACCAGGCACCTACGAGCAGTACTTC
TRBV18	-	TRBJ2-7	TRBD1	CASSPPDRGLSSYEQYF	TGTGCCAGCTCACCACCCGACAGGGGGCTCTCGTCCTACGAGCAGTACTTC
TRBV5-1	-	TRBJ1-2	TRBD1	CASSILTGEDGYTF	TGCGCCAGCAGCATCTTGACAGGGGAAGATGGCTACACCTTC
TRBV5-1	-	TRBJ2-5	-	CGSKAASDQETQYF	TGCGGCTCTAAAGCGGCTAGCGACCAAGAGACCCAGTACTTC
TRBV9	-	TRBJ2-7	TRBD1	CASSPRGTGSSEQYF	TGTGCCAGCAGCCCCCGGGGGACAGGGTCCTCCGAGCAGTACTTC
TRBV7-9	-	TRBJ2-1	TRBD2	CASSLGAGGIYNEQFF	TGTGCCAGCAGCTTAGGAGCGGGAGGGATCTACAATGAGCAGTTCTTC
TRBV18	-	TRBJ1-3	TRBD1	CASSPSQGATGNTIYF	TGTGCCAGCTCACCTTCACAGGGGGCAACTGGAAACACCATATATTTT
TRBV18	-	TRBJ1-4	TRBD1	CASSPPAGGHEKLFF	TGTGCCAGCTCACCACCCGCAGGGGGCCATGAAAAACTGTTTTTT
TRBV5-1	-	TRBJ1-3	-	CASSVDSPGNTIYF	TGCGCCAGCAGCGTGGACAGTCCTGGAAACACCATATATTTT
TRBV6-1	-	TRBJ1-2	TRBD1	CASSEDGTGLYGYTF	TGTGCCAGCAGTGAGGATGGGACAGGGCTCTATGGCTACACCTTC
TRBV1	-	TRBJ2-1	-	CTSGPRSSYNEQFF	TGCACCAGCGGACCGAGGAGCTCCTACAATGAGCAGTTCTTC
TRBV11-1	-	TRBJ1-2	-	CASSLRTADNYGYTF	TGTGCCAGCAGCTTAAGGACGGCTGACAACTATGGCTACACCTTC
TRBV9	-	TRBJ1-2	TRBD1	CASSSPLQGSLYGYTF	TGTGCCAGCAGCTCCCCATTACAGGGGTCCCTCTATGGCTACACCTTC
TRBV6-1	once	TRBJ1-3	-	CASRGGLGNTIYF	TGTGCCAGCAGGGGAGGTTTGGGGAACACCATATATTTT
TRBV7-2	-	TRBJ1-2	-	CASSALEGVDYGYTF	TGTGCCAGCAGCGCCTTAGAGGGGGTTGACTATGGCTACACCTTC
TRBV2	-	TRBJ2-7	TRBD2	CASTRDYMTYEQYF	TGTGCCAGCACCCGGGACTATATGACCTACGAGCAGTACTTC
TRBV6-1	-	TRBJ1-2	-	CASSDVRVNYGYTF	TGTGCCAGCAGTGACGTCAGGGTCAACTATGGCTACACCTTC
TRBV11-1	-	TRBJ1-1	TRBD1	CASSLVTGGNTEAFF	TGTGCCAGCAGCTTAGTAACAGGGGGGAACACTGAAGCTTTCTTT
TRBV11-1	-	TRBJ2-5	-	CASSANPGPPEEAQYF	TGTGCCAGCAGCGCTAACCCGGGCCCTCCGGAGGAGGCCCAGTACTTC
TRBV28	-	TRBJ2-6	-	CASSFLGGYGANVLTF	TGTGCCAGCAGTTTTTTAGGGGGTTACGGGGCCAACGTCCTGACTTTC